This TCR beta chain was observed in a study of vaccination and CD4 T cells after COVID-19. For the study at large: Overlapping spike peptides from SARS-CoV-2, HCoV-NL63, HCoV-OC43 and HCoV-229E served to stimulate the cells.

This clonotype has just a few counts. Its antigen is unidentified. Cultured CD4+ T cell DNA was sequenced using the Oncomine TCR Beta short-read assay. The source of extracted genomic DNA was cultured CD4+ T cells. One entry per CDR3 protein results from TCRdb running MiXCR on the PCR reads. The table lists more than 8,500 distinct CDR3 sequences, around 33% of them singletons, with approximately 22% in the top ten. Treatment given: approximately 9-day PBMC culture with coronavirus spike peptide pools or control peptides (ViraFEST assay). CD4+ T cells that came from the unexposed donor were collected before the COVID-19 pandemic (2011-2018). Cells permitting, SARS-CoV-2 S/N and four cold-coronavirus spikes were tested on unexposed-donor CD4+ T cells. This CDR3 spans 16 amino acids. CDR1 is MNHEY and CDR2 is SMNVEV in the germline V gene (reference sequence). The V and J ends lost 2 bases and 4 bases, in that order; junction bases with no gene match: 8.

What was sequenced was CD4+ T cells from blood, cultured in vitro. This TCR was recovered from a human donor in good health. The chain combines TRBV27 with TRBJ2-1; 7 positions match TRBD1. The CDR3 protein is CASSLKWAGGYNEQFF. The DNA of the CDR3 is TGTGCCAGCAGTTTAAAGTGGGCAGGGGGATACAATGAGCAGTTCTTC.